The 20 T cell receptor beta chains given below trace back to one sample, sequenced in a study of regulatory T cells in long-lasting Graves disease (dated by TCRdb to the early 2020s). Receptors were amplified or captured by multiplex PCR. The sequencer listed for this sample is Illumina HiSeq 4000. CDR3 regions were amplified by Arm-PCR with iRepertoire HTBI primers to construct TCR beta libraries. The public sequencing data were trimmed at Q25 with fastp and processed into clonotypes with MiXCR by TCRdb, which kept only in-frame beta chains. When rows share a CDR3 protein, they turn into one entry using the most common DNA and genes. This sample holds about 560,000 distinct CDR3 sequences; about 15% were observed only once. 9.5% to 15% of the sample is taken by the ten largest. Explained via the paper, the time point label denotes: newly diagnosed GD, antithyroid drugs for less than 3 months. For both TCR sequencing and RNA sequencing, RNA was extracted from PBMCs using TRIzol.

The same data also contributed to another study, on T cells in Graves' hyperthyroidism and ophthalmopathy.

The material was peripheral blood mononuclear cells (PBMCs), obtained at new diagnosis, from a patient treated with antithyroid drugs. These receptors all come from a man aged 18-30 years with Graves disease. Donor details come from another sample of the same person, matched by shared clones.

The chain joins TRBV7-9 to TRBJ2-3, with a possible D match to TRBD2 (5 bases). Trimming took 4 bases from V and 4 from J, leaving 21 bases between them. Germline CDR1 SEHNR, CDR2 FQNEAQ (reference sequence). The CDR3 covers 17 residues. The CDR3 region has the DNA TGTGCCAGCAGCTCAGAGGACGGGCTGGTTAGCGCAGATACGCAGTATTTT. It specifies CASSSEDGLVSADTQYF.

In regard to this clonotype: This may be a read error: a much more frequent sequence differs by one nucleotide. The genes are TRBV7-9 and TRBJ2-1; D possibly corresponds to TRBD2 (6 bases). The CDR3 length is 15 residues. Germline assignment: CDR1 SEHNR and CDR2 FQNEAQ (reference sequence). Trimming removed 3 bases from V and 8 bases from J, with 17 bases in between. CDR3 in DNA: TGTGCCAGCAGCTTTAGTGGAGGGAGTGAGTATGAGCAGTTCTTC. The encoded protein is CASSFSGGSEYEQFF.

This clonotype is a singleton in its sample. This chain links TRBV6-1 with TRBJ1-2; D remains ambiguous. This CDR3 has 14 residues. Trimming took 4 bases from V and 1 from J, leaving 10 bases between them. Germline CDR1 MNHNS, CDR2 SASEGT. This CDR3 is CASSGQVFNYGYTF. For the CDR3, the DNA is TGTGCCAGCAGTGGGCAGGTGTTTAACTATGGCTACACCTTC.

The chain is built from TRBV28 and TRBJ2-1, with D possibly matching TRBD2 (7 bases). Trimming stripped 4 bases from V and 5 bases from J, with 18 bases between. The CDR3 sequence is 16 residues long. Per germline, CDR1 MDHEN and CDR2 SYDVKM. This CDR3 reads CASSSIRGDNNNEQFF. The CDR3 region has the DNA TGTGCCAGCAGTTCGATCCGGGGGGACAACAACAATGAGCAGTTCTTC. Looking up the rest from reference TRBV28 and TRBJ2-1 gives the full variable domain: DVKVTQSSRYLVKRTGEKVFLECVQDMDHENMFWYRQDPGLGLRLIYFSYDVKMKEKGDIPEGYSVSREKKERFSLILESASTNQTSMYLCASSSIRGDNNNEQFFGPGTRLTVL.

About this clonotype: At one boundary the junction diverges from the germline segment, which might be a read error. This chain links TRBV28 with TRBJ2-1, with unresolved D. The J call is uncertain, as TRBJ2-4 better fits the DNA end. Looked up from germline, CDR1 is MDHEN and CDR2 is SYDVKM. CDR3 length: 14 residues. CDR3 bases: TGTGCCAGCAGCCGCGACCCGGCGGAAAACACTCAGTACTTC. It yields the protein CASSRDPAENTQYF.

In its sample, this clonotype was seen many times. The genes are TRBV7-3 and TRBJ2-5; TRBD2 matches 7 bases. CDR1 is SGHTA, CDR2 FQGTGA, per germline. The CDR3 is made up of 16 amino acids. V lost 5 bases, J lost 1 base, and 10 bases stayed unmatched. The CDR3 bases are TGTGCCAGCAGCCCCCATGGGCCTAGCGGCCAAGAGACCCAGTACTTC. Its protein product is CASSPHGPSGQETQYF.

This clonotype was seen ten or more times. The rearrangement joins TRBV19 to TRBJ2-1, with 9 bases aligning to TRBD2. CDR1 LNHDA and CDR2 SQIVND come from the germline V gene (reference sequence). The CDR3 runs to 20 residues. V was pared by 3 bases and J by 6 bases, with 21 bases of the junction left unmatched. CDR3 DNA sequence: TGTGCCAGTAGTATGCGCCGGGTGTCTAGCGGGGAGAAGGGGGCCAATGAGCAGTTCTTC. This sequence encodes CASSMRRVSSGEKGANEQFF. Full variable domain (missing parts from reference TRBV19 and TRBJ2-1): DGGITQSPKYLFRKEGQNVTLSCEQNLNHDAMYWYRQDPGQGLRLIYYSQIVNDFQKGDIAEGYSVSREKKESFPLTVTSAQKNPTAFYLCASSMRRVSSGEKGANEQFFGPGTRLTVL.

J is TRBJ2-1 and V is TRBV30, with 13 bases that match TRBD2. In germline, CDR1 is GTSNPN, CDR2 SVGIG (reference sequence). This CDR3 is built from 18 residues. With V trimmed by 2 bases and J by 4 bases, 11 bases remained unmatched. As DNA, the CDR3 is TGTGCCTGGAGTCCTAGGACTAGCGGGAGTATATTTTACAATGAGCAGTTCTTC. Amino acid sequence: CAWSPRTSGSIFYNEQFF.

This clonotype was observed many times. The V gene is TRBV12-3 or TRBV12-4, the J gene TRBJ1-5; no reliable D call. The CDR3 runs to 15 residues. Trimming stripped 7 bases from V and 0 bases from J, with 13 bases between. The CDR3 region has the DNA TGTGCCAGCACCCCAATGGGTTATAGCAATCAGCCCCAGCATTTT. Protein sequence: CASTPMGYSNQPQHF.

This clonotype has only a few counts. The rearrangement links TRBV5-1 to TRBJ2-7; possible D gene TRBD2, 5 bases. CDR1 is SGHRS, CDR2 YFSETQ, per germline. The V end lost 4 bases, the J end lost 4 bases, and 15 bases lay between the germline ends. CDR3 size: 14 residues. CDR3 amino acids: CASSRDTGSYEQYF. The CDR3 bases are TGCGCCAGCAGCCGGGATACCGGGTCTTACGAGCAGTACTTC. The full variable domain, completed using reference TRBV5-1 and TRBJ2-7, is KAGVTQTPRYLIKTRGQQVTLSCSPISGHRSVSWYQQTPGQGLQFLFEYFSETQRNKGNFPGRFSGRQFSNSRSEMNVSTLELGDSALYLCASSRDTGSYEQYFGPGTRLTVT.

This clonotype was detected only a few times. J is TRBJ2-7 and V is TRBV20-1; 7 bases align to TRBD1. CDR3 size: 12 residues. The V segment lost 4 bases and the J segment 3 bases; nucleotides outside the gene matches: 3. Germline CDR1 DFQATT, CDR2 SNEGSKA (reference sequence). DNA for the CDR3: TGCAGTGCTAACTGGGACAGCTACGAGCAGTACTTC. The encoded protein is CSANWDSYEQYF.

This clonotype is a singleton in its sample. The chain links TRBV27 to TRBJ2-5; no clear D gene. Trimming pared 0 bases from V and 2 bases from J, leaving 7 bases between. Germline assignment: CDR1 MNHEY and CDR2 SMNVEV (reference sequence). CDR3 length: 14 amino acids. The CDR3 DNA follows: TGTGCCAGCAGTTTATCACACGAGCAAGAGACCCAGTACTTC. Amino acids: CASSLSHEQETQYF.

This chain links TRBV20-1 with TRBJ2-3; tentatively, D is TRBD2 (5 bases). This CDR3 comprises 15 residues. Germline loops: CDR1 DFQATT, CDR2 SNEGSKA (reference sequence). V lost 6 bases and J 3 bases, leaving 19 bases between the germline ends. The CDR3 region is CSAQTTRGVTDTQYF. DNA of the CDR3: TGCAGTGCCCAAACCACTAGAGGAGTGACAGATACGCAGTATTTT.

This clonotype was seen many times. This CDR3 reads CASALSWVGTEAFF. The CDR3 bases are TGTGCCAGCGCGCTCTCATGGGTGGGGACTGAAGCTTTCTTT. The rearrangement uses TRBV2 and TRBJ1-1, with D hard to call. With 8 bases removed from V and 5 bases from J, the gap between germline ends came to 18 bases. The CDR3 runs 14 residues. Looked up from germline, CDR1 is SNHLY and CDR2 is FYNNEI. The full variable domain, with the rest looked up from reference TRBV2 and TRBJ1-1, is EPEVTQTPSHQVTQMGQEVILRCVPISNHLYFYWYRQILGQKVEFLVSFYNNEISEKSEIFDDQFSVERPDGSNFTLKIRSTKLEDSAMYFCASALSWVGTEAFFGQGTRLTVV.

This clonotype was seen at least ten times. The rearrangement uses TRBV29-1 and TRBJ2-7; D gene ambiguous. The CDR3 is 11 amino acids. Germline V gives CDR1 SQVTM, CDR2 ANQGSEA. Trimming shortened V by 4 bases and J by 3 bases, and 7 bases separated the two germline ends. The CDR3 bases are TGCAGCGTTGGGAGAGACTACGAGCAGTACTTC. This gives the protein CSVGRDYEQYF.

This clonotype was counted many times. The chain combines TRBV20-1 with TRBJ2-2; TRBD1 is a possible D gene (5 bases). In germline, CDR1 is DFQATT, CDR2 SNEGSKA (reference sequence). The CDR3 consists of 15 residues. Trimming shortened V by 7 bases and J by 5 bases, and 20 bases separated the two germline ends. The DNA for the CDR3 is TGCAGTGTCCCGGTGGGGCAGGGATTAACCGGGGAGCTGTTTTTT. Amino acid sequence: CSVPVGQGLTGELFF.

This clonotype was seen many times. This rearrangement joins TRBV6-5 to TRBJ2-3; 13 bases are shared with TRBD2. This CDR3 is built from 16 residues. The V gene's germline CDR1 is MNHEY and CDR2 SVGAGI. With V trimmed by 1 base and J by 6 bases, 4 bases remained unmatched. The CDR3: CASSYFGTSGTDTQYF. CDR3 nucleotide sequence: TGTGCCAGCAGTTACTTCGGGACTAGCGGGACGGATACGCAGTATTTT.

This clonotype showed up just a few times. V gene TRBV5-1 combines with J gene TRBJ1-1, with D perhaps matching TRBD1 (5 bases). Germline loops: CDR1 SGHRS, CDR2 YFSETQ. The V and J ends lost 4 bases and 1 base respectively, with 11 bases between them. The CDR3 sequence is 14 residues long. In DNA, the CDR3 is TGCGCCAGCAGCGAGGGACCGGGGAACACTGAAGCTTTCTTT. Protein: CASSEGPGNTEAFF.

This clonotype was seen repeatedly, ten times or more. The chain employs TRBV12-3 or TRBV12-4 and TRBJ2-7; the match to TRBD1 covers 7 bases. The CDR3 runs 13 residues. Trimming removed 6 bases from V and 2 bases from J; junction bases left unmatched: 4. The CDR3 reads CASRRQGTYEQYF. The CDR3, as DNA: TGTGCCAGCAGGAGACAGGGAACCTACGAGCAGTACTTC.

This clonotype appeared many times. The rearrangement links TRBV12-3 or TRBV12-4 to TRBJ2-3; D not certain. CDR3 length: 11 amino acids. Trimming took off 10 bases at V and 5 bases at J, with 10 bases between the two ends. The CDR3 sequence: CATAVGDTQYF. Written as DNA, the CDR3 is TGTGCCACCGCTGTAGGAGATACGCAGTATTTT.